This T cell receptor (beta chain) was identified during a study of blood T cell repertoires in COVID-19. CDR3 length: 13 amino acids. V lost 10 bases and J lost 5; bases outside the gene matches: 7. CDR1 and CDR2 (germline): SGHAT, FQNNGV. In the original processing: Reference gene primers were amplified, and this amplification served to estimate nucleated cell counts. Sequencing used immunoSEQ multiplex PCR; TCRdb keeps in-frame clones, though not all of them. V and J calls and clone size are given by that table; D and trimming were obtained from the DNA. The sample consists of about 34,000 clones, 60% to 80% of them appearing once.

The V and J genes are TRBV11-2 and TRBJ1-4; 7 bases fit TRBD1. This TCR derives from a man older than 75 with active or convalescent COVID-19. What was sequenced was peripheral blood. CDR3 amino acids: CATRQGGNEKLFF. CDR3 in DNA: TGTGCCACCAGACAGGGCGGGAATGAAAAACTGTTTTTT.